The TCR beta chain described here comes from a study of cytomegalovirus exposure and HLA in healthy donors. Study-level findings and limits: Researchers reported in a later analysis that common viral pathogens appeared linked to several top clusters. CMV antigen specificity was confirmed in vitro for three CMV-associated chains.

The V gene end was trimmed by 4 bases and the J gene end by 4 bases; junction bases not matched to a gene: 4. Germline CDR1 reads SGHAT; CDR2 reads FQNNGV. The CDR3 has 14 residues. The PCR had 60 Vbeta and 13 Jbeta primers. Generated by immunoSEQ multiplex PCR, the TCRdb table keeps only in-frame clones and is missing some. The sample holds some 130,000 clones, 50% to 65% seen once. A word on this clone: Its cognate antigen is unknown.

J is TRBJ2-3 and V is TRBV11-2, with 8 bases identical to TRBD2. The sequence was collected from a man aged 35 to 55 in good health and CMV-seropositive. The sample consisted of PBMCs. Here the CDR3 DNA reads TGTGCCAGCAGCTCGGGACTAGGTCCAGATACGCAGTATTTT. Amino acids: CASSSGLGPDTQYF.